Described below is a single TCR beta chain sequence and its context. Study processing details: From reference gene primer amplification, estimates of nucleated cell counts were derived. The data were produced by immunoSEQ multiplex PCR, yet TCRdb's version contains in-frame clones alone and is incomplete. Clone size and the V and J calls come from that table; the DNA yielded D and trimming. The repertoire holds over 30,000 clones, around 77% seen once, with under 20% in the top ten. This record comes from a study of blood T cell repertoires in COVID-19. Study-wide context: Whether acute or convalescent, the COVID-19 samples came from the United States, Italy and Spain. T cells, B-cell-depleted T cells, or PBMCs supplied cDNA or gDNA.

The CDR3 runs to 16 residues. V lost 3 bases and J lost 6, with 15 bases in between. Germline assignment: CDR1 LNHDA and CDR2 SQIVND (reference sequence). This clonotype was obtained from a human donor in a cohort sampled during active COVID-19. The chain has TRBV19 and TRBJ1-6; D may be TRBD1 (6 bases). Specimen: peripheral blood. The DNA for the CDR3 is TGTGCCAGTAGTATCTCCCTGCAAGGGGGTAATTCACCCCTCCACTTT. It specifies CASSISLQGGNSPLHF.